The 20 T cell receptor beta chains listed next were all sequenced from one sample in a study of blood T cell repertoires in COVID-19. Assay: immunoSEQ multiplex PCR; the TCRdb copy retains only in-frame clones and omits some. The sample has around 140,000 clones, approximately 87% seen once. Specimen: PBMCs or T cells enriched from blood (not recorded which). These receptors originate from a man aged 55 to 70 who had recovered from COVID-19.

This clone was recorded a few times. This rearrangement joins TRBV3-1 (or the pseudogene TRBV3-2) to TRBJ1-2; 8 positions match TRBD1. After removal of 3 bases from V and 7 bases from J, the junction contained 7 bases not matched to a gene. The CDR3 extends over 14 amino acids. Germline assignment: CDR1 LGHDT and CDR2 YNNKEL (reference sequence). CDR3 sequence reads: CASSQGQGAGGYTF. As DNA, the CDR3 is TGTGCCAGCAGCCAGGGGCAGGGGGCTGGTGGCTACACCTTC.

The rearrangement uses TRBV7-8 and TRBJ2-7; 8 nucleotides align to TRBD1. This CDR3 is built from 17 residues. V lost 5 bases, J lost 2 bases, and 14 bases stayed unmatched. CDR1 SGHVS and CDR2 FQNEAQ come from the germline V gene. CDR3: CASSGRQGKGPTYEQYF. The CDR3 coding sequence is TGTGCCAGCAGCGGAAGACAGGGGAAGGGGCCTACCTACGAGCAGTACTTC.

The V gene is TRBV3-1 (or the pseudogene TRBV3-2), the J gene TRBJ2-3, with 7 bases matching TRBD2. Germline V CDR1 and CDR2: LGHDT, YNNKEL (reference sequence). J gave up 2 bases and V 4 bases, and 6 bases lay outside the gene matches. The CDR3 covers 15 residues. The CDR3 here is CASSRRGDNTDTQYF. The CDR3 nucleotides are TGTGCCAGCAGCCGCCGGGGGGATAACACAGATACGCAGTATTTT.

This chain links TRBV5-1 with TRBJ2-7, with TRBD2 matching over 11 bases. The V gene's germline CDR1 is SGHRS and CDR2 YFSETQ. Unmatched junction bases numbered 3, after V lost 4 bases and J lost 0 bases. The CDR3 is 15 amino acids. The CDR3 reads CASSEGLADSYEQYF. DNA for the CDR3: TGCGCCAGCAGCGAGGGACTAGCGGACTCCTACGAGCAGTACTTC.

The V call is TRBV11-1, the J call TRBJ2-5; D ambiguous. Germline CDR1 is SGHAT and CDR2 is FQDESV (reference sequence). Trimming left V 5 bases short and J 3 bases short, with 4 bases between. This CDR3 is built from 11 residues. This CDR3 reads CASSREETQYF. The CDR3 DNA follows: TGTGCCAGCAGCCGGGAAGAGACCCAGTACTTC.

This clone was counted only a few times. The chain couples TRBV28 to TRBJ1-1; tentatively, D is TRBD1 (5 bases). V lost 3 bases and J 1 base, leaving 6 bases between the germline ends. The V gene's germline CDR1 is MDHEN and CDR2 SYDVKM. There are 13 residues in the CDR3. The CDR3 region has the DNA TGTGCCAGCAGTTTTGGGGCGAACACTGAAGCTTTCTTT. Protein product: CASSFGANTEAFF.

The chain carries TRBV6-2 or TRBV6-3 and TRBJ1-2, with 7 bases that match TRBD1. This CDR3 region has 16 residues. V shed 2 bases and J 4 bases; nucleotides not matched to a gene: 10. Germline-derived CDR1 and CDR2 are MNHEY and SVGEGT. Here the CDR3 reads CASSYTGTDFSYGYTF. CDR3 DNA sequence: TGTGCCAGCAGTTACACCGGGACAGACTTTAGCTATGGCTACACCTTC.

The chain combines TRBV28 with TRBJ1-2; the match to TRBD1 covers 8 bases. Per the germline V gene, CDR1 is MDHEN and CDR2 is SYDVKM. J was trimmed by 6 bases and V by 5 bases; bases with no gene match: 11. The CDR3 is 15 residues long. CDR3 DNA sequence: TGTGCCAGCAGTCCCCCGGGGACAGGCAGGAATGGCTACACCTTC. The encoded protein is CASSPPGTGRNGYTF.

This chain joins TRBV30 and TRBJ2-7; D unresolved. The V end lost 0 bases, the J end lost 4 bases, and 4 bases lay between the germline ends. Germline V gene sequence: CDR1 GTSNPN, CDR2 SVGIG (reference sequence). This CDR3 spans 11 amino acids. The DNA of the CDR3 is TGTGCCTGGAGTGTTCAGTACGAGCAGTACTTC. Translation gives CAWSVQYEQYF.

The chain carries TRBV7-2 and TRBJ2-5, with D maybe TRBD2 (5 bases). CDR1 is SGHTA and CDR2 is FQGNSA in the germline V gene. Trimming took 5 bases from V and 1 from J, leaving 11 bases between them. The CDR3 spans 14 residues. The CDR3 DNA reads TGTGCCAGCAGCGTATCTAGCAGCCAAGAGACCCAGTACTTC. It encodes CASSVSSSQETQYF.

The chain links TRBV19 to TRBJ2-2; 9 nucleotides agree with TRBD1. After removal of 4 bases from V and 4 bases from J, the junction contained 4 bases not matched to a gene. Per the germline V gene, CDR1 is LNHDA and CDR2 is SQIVND (reference sequence). The CDR3 spans 15 residues. CDR3 sequence: CASSKTGGATGELFF. In DNA form, the CDR3 reads TGTGCCAGTAGTAAGACAGGGGGGGCCACCGGGGAGCTGTTTTTT.

The chain recombines TRBV27 with TRBJ1-1; 7 bases fit TRBD1. The CDR3 has 14 residues. Germline V gives CDR1 MNHEY, CDR2 SMNVEV (reference sequence). The trim removed 8 bases at V and 0 bases at J, leaving 6 bases unmatched. The CDR3 sequence: CASCSGQMNTEAFF. The CDR3 DNA is TGTGCCAGCTGCTCGGGACAGATGAACACTGAAGCTTTCTTT.

The chain carries TRBV29-1 and TRBJ2-3, with TRBD2 identical over 10 bases. V trimming: 3 bases; J trimming: 2 bases; junction bases outside the gene matches: 5. This CDR3 has 15 amino acids. Germline assignment: CDR1 SQVTM and CDR2 ANQGSEA. CDR3: CSVDTLAGDTDTQYF. For the CDR3, the DNA is TGCAGCGTTGATACCCTAGCGGGGGACACAGATACGCAGTATTTT.

The chain has TRBV4-2 and TRBJ2-3; TRBD2 aligns across 8 bases. V was clipped by 4 bases and J by 0 bases; unmatched bases: 9. The CDR3 runs to 17 residues. The germline V gene has CDR1 LGHNA and CDR2 YNFKEQ. The CDR3 DNA reads as TGTGCCAGCAGCCTCCATGTGGGCGGGGGGAGCACAGATACGCAGTATTTT. Residues: CASSLHVGGGSTDTQYF.

The genes are TRBV10-2 and TRBJ1-5; 7 nucleotides agree with TRBD1. The germline gives CDR1 WSHSY, CDR2 SAAADI. V gave up 6 bases and J gave up 3 bases; unmatched junction bases: 2. CDR3 length: 13 amino acids. This chain's CDR3 is CASRGQVNQPQHF. The CDR3, as DNA: TGCGCCAGCAGAGGACAGGTCAATCAGCCCCAGCATTTT.

The rearrangement uses TRBV19 and TRBJ1-1, with D hard to call. The CDR3 extends over 14 amino acids. The ends were cut back, 8 bases at V and 4 bases at J, with 17 bases in the middle. Germline assignment: CDR1 LNHDA and CDR2 SQIVND (reference sequence). This CDR3 is CASLGRGEGTEAFF. CDR3 coding DNA: TGTGCCAGTTTAGGTCGTGGAGAGGGCACTGAAGCTTTCTTT.

This clone was counted between two and nine times. J is TRBJ2-2 and V is TRBV9; TRBD2 agrees at 9 bases. The CDR3 runs to 19 residues. Germline-derived CDR1 and CDR2 are SGDLS and YYNGEE. V shed 0 bases and J 3 bases; nucleotides not matched to a gene: 12. The CDR3 region has the DNA TGTGCCAGCAGCGTAGCTTCTTTGGGTGCGGGAGGGTACACCGGGGAGCTGTTTTTT. As protein: CASSVASLGAGGYTGELFF.

The genes are TRBV7-9 and TRBJ1-4; TRBD1 agrees at 8 bases. The germline V gene has CDR1 SEHNR and CDR2 FQNEAQ (reference sequence). Trimming removed 4 bases from V and 4 bases from J; junction bases left unmatched: 5. The CDR3 extends over 15 amino acids. The CDR3 protein is CASSSGQGVNEKLFF. CDR3 bases: TGTGCCAGCAGCTCAGGACAGGGCGTTAATGAAAAACTGTTTTTT.

This clone appeared a single time. The chain recombines TRBV7-9 with TRBJ2-7; 8 nucleotides align to TRBD1. Germline CDR1 and CDR2: SEHNR and FQNEAQ (reference sequence). CDR3 length: 14 amino acids. V trimming: 0 bases; J trimming: 6 bases; junction bases outside the gene matches: 4. The DNA for the CDR3 is TGTGCCAGCAGCTTAGCTTCAGGGGGCCTCGAGCAGTACTTC. This sequence encodes CASSLASGGLEQYF.

The chain uses TRBV12-3 or TRBV12-4 and TRBJ2-5, with unresolved D. The CDR3 covers 13 residues. Trimming took 4 bases from V and 5 from J, leaving 11 bases between them. CDR3 DNA: TGTGCCAGCAGTTCCCTTGTGAGGGAGACCCAGTACTTC. Translated, it gives CASSSLVRETQYF.